These 5 T cell receptor beta chains originate from one sample sequenced in a study of shared T cell receptors in the human thymus. Here immunoSEQ multiplex PCR was the method, and the copy in TCRdb shows in-frame clones only, minus some. Here the sample spans under 700,000 clones, roughly 74% being singletons. These data were also filed under a second study, of human thymus T cells.

The specimen sequenced was thymocytes. The receptors were sampled from a boy in the first two years of life with a congenital heart defect.

This clone was seen a single time. CDR3 amino acids: CASSIEGGRMNTEAFF. CDR3 nucleotide sequence: TGTGCCAGTAGTATAGAAGGGGGACGTATGAACACTGAAGCTTTCTTT. The chain employs TRBV19 and TRBJ1-1, with D possibly being TRBD1 (6 bases). Trimming took off 0 bases at V and 0 bases at J, with 11 bases between the two ends. CDR1 is LNHDA and CDR2 is SQIVND in the germline V gene (reference sequence). The CDR3 length is 16 residues. Using reference TRBV19 and TRBJ1-1 for the parts outside the CDR3, the full variable domain is DGGITQSPKYLFRKEGQNVTLSCEQNLNHDAMYWYRQDPGQGLRLIYYSQIVNDFQKGDIAEGYSVSREKKESFPLTVTSAQKNPTAFYLCASSIEGGRMNTEAFFGQGTRLTVV.

The chain uses TRBV30 and TRBJ1-3; D might be TRBD1 (6 bases). The ends were cut back, 0 bases at V and 2 bases at J, with 14 bases in the middle. Germline V lookup: CDR1 GTSNPN, CDR2 SVGIG (reference sequence). This CDR3 region has 16 residues. The CDR3 reads CAWSVQGRGTGNTIYF. The CDR3 DNA follows: TGTGCCTGGAGTGTACAGGGCAGGGGAACTGGAAACACCATATATTTT.

A note on this clone: The germline gene is not matched at one end of the junction; a read error may be the cause. This chain joins TRBV4-1 and TRBJ2-5, with TRBD1 matching 9 bases. The CDR3 length is 11 residues. From germline, CDR1 is MGHRA and CDR2 YSYEKL. This chain's CDR3 is CASSQGDRADF. CDR3 coding DNA: TGCGCCAGCAGCCAAGGGGACAGGGCAGACTTC.

This chain uses TRBV6-5 with TRBJ1-2; TRBD1 matches 7 bases. CDR1 and CDR2 (germline): MNHEY, SVGAGI. The V gene end was trimmed by 6 bases and the J gene end by 8 bases; junction bases not matched to a gene: 9. This CDR3 contains 13 residues. The CDR3 sequence is CASSRDRDWGYTF. The DNA for the CDR3 is TGTGCCAGCAGCCGAGACAGGGACTGGGGCTACACCTTC.

V is TRBV27 and J is TRBJ1-1, with D possibly being TRBD1 (5 bases). Germline CDR1 MNHEY, CDR2 SMNVEV (reference sequence). The CDR3 loop spans 15 amino acids. V was cut by 6 bases and J by 0 bases, with 14 bases left in between. As DNA, the CDR3 is TGTGCCAGCAGCCCGAGAGACAGTTTGAACACTGAAGCTTTCTTT. Encoded protein: CASSPRDSLNTEAFF.